The TCR beta chain described here comes from a study of blood T cell repertoires in COVID-19 (dated by TCRdb to the early 2020s). For the wider study: Samples from collaborators originated in the United States, Italy and Spain and spanned both the acute and convalescent phases of COVID-19. The prospective study material was composed of cDNA or gDNA derived from T cells, B-cell-depleted T cells, or PBMCs. The repertoires were released in a freely available public database intended as a resource for research on the immune response to SARS-CoV-2. The samples were drawn from two sources: the first 160 participants of the ongoing ImmuneRACE study, and 1,200 or so subjects contributed by 6 global collaborators. Where available, HLA class I and class II types were obtained from metadata supplied by the sample provider rather than from assay-based typing. Sample metadata almost always included a de-identified subject ID, COVID-19 status, age in years and sex. The dataset comprised deeply sampled blood TCRbeta repertoires from subjects exposed to, actively infected with, or recovered from COVID-19.

The immunoSEQ Assay, a bias-controlled multiplex PCR, was used to amplify TCRbeta CDR3 regions from genomic DNA. Per the source publication's procedure: The number of nucleated cells in each sample was estimated by amplification of reference gene primers within the assay. Sequence reads were collapsed and filtered to measure the absolute abundance of every unique TCRbeta CDR3 rearrangement. For each sample, productive Simpson clonality was calculated as the square root of Simpson's diversity index over productive rearrangements. TCRdb took this table from immuneACCESS and kept in-frame rearrangements with V and J called. Such tables lack part of the clones; where checked against another copy, unresolved V genes explain under half of the gap, and the rest is unexplained. V and J calls and clone size are given by that table; D and trimming were obtained from the DNA. In all, the sample holds roughly 60,000 clones, and 75% to 90% of those were seen once. The biggest ten clones account for under 15% of the sample.

As concerns this clone: The specificity of this receptor is unknown. Base qualities are missing; no much larger clone stands one base away.

Each collaborating institution followed its own protocols to collect whole blood in K2EDTA tubes. Collaborator samples were shipped for TCRbeta analysis as frozen whole blood, isolated PBMCs, or DNA extracted from either sample type. The full study reports these points: Clinical and demographic metadata were provided uncurated, with the amount varying by source and participant.

V is trimmed back by 8 bases and J by 3 bases, and the junction contains 2 bases that no gene match accounts for. Reading from cysteine to phenylalanine, the CDR3 counts 13 amino acids. CDR3 DNA is the only sequence kept; it has 39 bases, read in frame from the first base. The germline V gene sets CDR1 to SNHLY and CDR2 to FYNNEI. Recombination linked TRBV2 to TRBJ2-2; TRBD1 lines up with 8 middle nucleotides. The TCR was taken from a man older than 75 with acute or convalescent COVID-19. The sample taken for sequencing was peripheral blood. This receptor carries the CDR3 CASRDRHTGELFF. The bases read TGTGCCAGCCGGGACAGGCACACCGGGGAGCTGTTTTTT. Supplemented by the reference TRBV2 and TRBJ2-2 proteins around the CDR3, the complete variable domain is EPEVTQTPSHQVTQMGQEVILRCVPISNHLYFYWYRQILGQKVEFLVSFYNNEISEKSEIFDDQFSVERPDGSNFTLKIRSTKLEDSAMYFCASRDRHTGELFFGEGSRLTVL.